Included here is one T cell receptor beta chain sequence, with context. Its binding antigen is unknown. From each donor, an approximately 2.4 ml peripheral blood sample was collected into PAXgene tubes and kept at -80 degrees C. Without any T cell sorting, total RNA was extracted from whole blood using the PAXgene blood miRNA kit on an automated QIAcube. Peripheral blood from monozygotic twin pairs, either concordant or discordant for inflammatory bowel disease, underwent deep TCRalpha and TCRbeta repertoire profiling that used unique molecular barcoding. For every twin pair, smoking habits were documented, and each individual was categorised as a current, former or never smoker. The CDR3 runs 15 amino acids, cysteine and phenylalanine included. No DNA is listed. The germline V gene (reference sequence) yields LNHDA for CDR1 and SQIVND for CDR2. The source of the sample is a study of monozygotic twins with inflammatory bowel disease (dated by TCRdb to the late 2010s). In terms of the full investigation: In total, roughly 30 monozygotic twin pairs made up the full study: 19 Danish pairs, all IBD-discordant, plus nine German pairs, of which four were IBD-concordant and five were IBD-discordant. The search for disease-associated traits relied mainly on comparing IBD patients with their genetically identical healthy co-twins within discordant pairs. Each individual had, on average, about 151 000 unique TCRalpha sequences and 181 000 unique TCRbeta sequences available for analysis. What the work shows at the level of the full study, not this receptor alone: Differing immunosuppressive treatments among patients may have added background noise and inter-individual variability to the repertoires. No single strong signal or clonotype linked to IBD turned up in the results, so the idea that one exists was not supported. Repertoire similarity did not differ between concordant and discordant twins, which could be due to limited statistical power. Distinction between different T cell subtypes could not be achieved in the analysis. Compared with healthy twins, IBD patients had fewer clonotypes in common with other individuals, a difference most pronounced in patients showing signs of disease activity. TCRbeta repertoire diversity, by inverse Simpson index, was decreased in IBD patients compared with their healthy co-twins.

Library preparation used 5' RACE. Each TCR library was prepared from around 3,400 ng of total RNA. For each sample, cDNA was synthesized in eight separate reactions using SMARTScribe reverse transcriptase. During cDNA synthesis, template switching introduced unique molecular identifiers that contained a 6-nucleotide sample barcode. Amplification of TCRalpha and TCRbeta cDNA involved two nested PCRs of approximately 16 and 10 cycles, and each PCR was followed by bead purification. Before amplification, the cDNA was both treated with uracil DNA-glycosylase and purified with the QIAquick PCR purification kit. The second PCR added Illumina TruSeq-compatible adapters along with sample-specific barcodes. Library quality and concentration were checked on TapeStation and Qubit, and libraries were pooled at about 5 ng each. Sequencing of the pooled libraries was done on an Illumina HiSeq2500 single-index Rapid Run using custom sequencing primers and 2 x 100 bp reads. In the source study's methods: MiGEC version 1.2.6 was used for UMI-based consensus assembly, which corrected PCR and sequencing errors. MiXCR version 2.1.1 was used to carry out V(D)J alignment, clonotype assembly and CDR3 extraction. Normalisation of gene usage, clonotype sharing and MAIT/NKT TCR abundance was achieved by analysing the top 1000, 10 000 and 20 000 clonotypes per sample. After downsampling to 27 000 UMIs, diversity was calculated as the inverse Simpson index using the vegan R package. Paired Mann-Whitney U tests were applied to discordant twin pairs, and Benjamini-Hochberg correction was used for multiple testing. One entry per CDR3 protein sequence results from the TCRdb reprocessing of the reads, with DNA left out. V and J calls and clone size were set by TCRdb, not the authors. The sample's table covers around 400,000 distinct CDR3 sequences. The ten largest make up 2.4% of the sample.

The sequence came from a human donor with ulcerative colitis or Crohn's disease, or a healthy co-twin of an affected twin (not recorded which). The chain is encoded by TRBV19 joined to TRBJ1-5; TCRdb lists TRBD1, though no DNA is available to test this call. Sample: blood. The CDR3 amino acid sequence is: CVSSIVGDRVQPQHF.